Below, 29 T cell receptor beta chains from the same sample are listed, as sequenced in a study of shared T cell receptors in the human thymus. Produced via immunoSEQ multiplex PCR; TCRdb's table is partial and in-frame only. Counted here are some 660,000 clones, around 87% occurring once; the ten biggest clones make up 0.009% to 0.0095%. The same sample was also used in a study of human thymus T cells.

Material for sequencing was thymocytes. The receptors were sampled from a boy younger than two with a congenital heart defect.

This clone came up once. The chain carries TRBV18 and TRBJ1-1; maybe TRBD1 (5 bases). V gave up 2 bases and J gave up 0 bases, with 10 bases separating them. The germline V gene has CDR1 KGHSH and CDR2 LQKENI. The CDR3 has 15 residues. CDR3 in DNA: TGTGCCAGCTCACCAAGGGGCAGTATGAACACTGAAGCTTTCTTT. This codes for CASSPRGSMNTEAFF.

The gene calls are TRBV6-5 and TRBJ2-3; 11 bases fit TRBD2. This CDR3 is built from 16 residues. Unmatched junction bases numbered 7, after V lost 4 bases and J lost 4 bases. Germline CDR1 MNHEY, CDR2 SVGAGI. Written as DNA, the CDR3 is TGTGCCAGCAGTTCCGCCGAACTAGCGGGGGCAGATACGCAGTATTTT. Translation: CASSSAELAGADTQYF.

This chain connects TRBV4-3 to TRBJ2-2, with D unclear. V lost 1 base and J 3 bases, leaving 9 bases between the germline ends. Germline V gene sequence: CDR1 LGHNA, CDR2 YSLEER. The CDR3 length is 15 residues. The CDR3 reads CASSQALLDTGELFF. CDR3 nucleotide sequence: TGCGCCAGCAGCCAAGCCCTTTTAGACACCGGGGAGCTGTTTTTT.

This clone appeared a few times. This chain joins TRBV28 and TRBJ1-5, with D perhaps TRBD1 (5 bases). V shed 8 bases and J shed 9 bases, with 20 bases lying between them. The CDR3 loop spans 14 amino acids. Germline CDR1 and CDR2: MDHEN and SYDVKM. In nucleotides, the CDR3 is TGTGCCAGCCTCCGGGACTCCGGGGATCCGCCCCAGCATTTT. Protein sequence: CASLRDSGDPPQHF.

The chain couples TRBV7-6 to TRBJ1-4, with D tentatively TRBD1 (6 bases). CDR3 size: 16 residues. Germline V gives CDR1 SGHVS, CDR2 FNYEAQ. V lost 0 bases and J 8 bases, leaving 16 bases between the germline ends. The CDR3 DNA sequence: TGTGCCAGCAGCTTAGCGTATGCGGGGGGCGGCGAAAAACTGTTTTTT. Protein: CASSLAYAGGGEKLFF.

The chain combines TRBV4-3 with TRBJ1-2, with D possibly TRBD1 on 5 matching bases. Trimming cost V 3 bases and J 14 bases, with 19 bases left between them. Germline V CDR1 and CDR2: LGHNA, YSLEER. The CDR3 length is 13 residues. The chain's CDR3 is CASSQDGGAVSTF. The CDR3 region has the DNA TGCGCCAGCAGCCAGGACGGCGGGGCGGTCTCTACCTTC.

In the case of this clone: Its ends do not fully match the called genes, so a read error is possible. The rearrangement uses TRBV30 and TRBJ2-1; TRBD2 matches 7 bases. Germline loops: CDR1 GTSNPN, CDR2 SVGIG (reference sequence). The CDR3 sequence is 14 residues long. The CDR3 loop reads CARSGVGGFNEQFF. In nucleotides, the CDR3 is TGTGCCCGGAGCGGGGTCGGGGGGTTTAATGAGCAGTTCTTC.

This rearrangement joins TRBV9 to TRBJ1-1; D unclear. Trimming removed 3 bases at V and 3 bases at J, with 12 bases between. Germline CDR1 is SGDLS and CDR2 is YYNGEE. This CDR3 is 14 amino acids long. The DNA of the CDR3 is TGTGCCAGCAGCGGTCGGGAGGGCTACACTGAAGCTTTCTTT. Translation gives CASSGREGYTEAFF. Full variable domain (outside the CDR3, taken from reference TRBV9 and TRBJ1-1): DSGVTQTPKHLITATGQRVTLRCSPRSGDLSVYWYQQSLDQGLQFLIQYYNGEERAKGNILERFSAQQFPDLHSELNLSSLELGDSALYFCASSGREGYTEAFFGQGTRLTVV.

J is TRBJ1-6 and V is TRBV5-1; tentatively, D is TRBD1 (5 bases). Germline CDR1 is SGHRS and CDR2 is YFSETQ. The CDR3 length is 15 residues. Trimming took 4 bases from V and 13 from J, leaving 21 bases between them. The CDR3 spells CASSGEDSSVAPLHF. DNA of the CDR3: TGCGCCAGCAGCGGAGAAGACAGTTCCGTTGCCCCCCTCCACTTT.

V usage is TRBV7-9 and J usage is TRBJ2-3, with D possibly TRBD2 on 5 matching bases. CDR3 length equals 14 residues. Deletions cut 5 bases from V and 0 bases from J, with 9 bases between. CDR1 is SEHNR, CDR2 FQNEAQ, per germline (reference sequence). The CDR3 DNA follows: TGTGCCAGCAGCCCGGGGAAGAGCACAGATACGCAGTATTTT. This sequence encodes CASSPGKSTDTQYF.

The CDR3 loop reads CAWSPTGGSYEQYF. CDR3 sequence (DNA): TGTGCCTGGAGCCCTACGGGGGGATCCTACGAGCAGTACTTC. The chain is built from TRBV30 and TRBJ2-7, with TRBD2 matching 7 bases. Per the germline V gene, CDR1 is GTSNPN and CDR2 is SVGIG (reference sequence). The CDR3 length is 14 residues. V trimming: 3 bases; J trimming: 1 base; junction bases outside the gene matches: 6.

The chain couples TRBV9 to TRBJ2-2, with 8 bases aligning to TRBD1. Trimming took 4 bases from V and 1 from J; bases not matched to a gene: 3. There are 15 residues in the CDR3. Germline CDR1 is SGDLS and CDR2 is YYNGEE. In nucleotides, the CDR3 is TGTGCCAGCAGCCGGACAGGGTTGAACACCGGGGAGCTGTTTTTT. Translation gives CASSRTGLNTGELFF.

This clone was picked up one time. The chain carries TRBV6-1 and TRBJ1-5, with D unresolved. Germline V lookup: CDR1 MNHNS, CDR2 SASEGT. This CDR3 is 17 amino acids long. Trimming pared 0 bases from V and 4 bases from J, leaving 16 bases between. CDR3 nucleotides: TGTGCCAGCAGTGAAGCGGGCTTAACTGGGAGAAATCAGCCCCAGCATTTT. Amino acids: CASSEAGLTGRNQPQHF.

The chain joins TRBV7-9 to TRBJ1-3; D remains ambiguous. The CDR3 totals 17 residues. V shed 0 bases and J shed 0 bases, with 12 bases lying between them. CDR1 SEHNR and CDR2 FQNEAQ come from the germline V gene (reference sequence). Written as DNA, the CDR3 is TGTGCCAGCAGCTTAGCACGAGAGACTCGCTCTGGAAACACCATATATTTT. Residues: CASSLARETRSGNTIYF. Variable domain in full (rest from reference TRBV7-9 and TRBJ1-3): DTGVSQNPRHKITKRGQNVTFRCDPISEHNRLYWYRQTLGQGPEFLTYFQNEAQLEKSRLLSDRFSAERPKGSFSTLEIQRTEQGDSAMYLCASSLARETRSGNTIYFGEGSWLTVV.

This chain connects TRBV15 to TRBJ2-1; 12 bases align to TRBD1. The CDR3 contains 19 residues. Germline V gives CDR1 LNHNV, CDR2 YYDKDF (reference sequence). The V gene end was trimmed by 4 bases and the J gene end by 0 bases; junction bases not matched to a gene: 10. CDR3 residues: CATSMGQGADKSSYNEQFF. CDR3 in DNA: TGTGCCACCAGCATGGGACAGGGGGCAGATAAGAGCTCCTACAATGAGCAGTTCTTC.

The genes are TRBV6-4 and TRBJ2-7; D is ambiguous. Trimming stripped 4 bases from V and 0 bases from J, with 10 bases between. Germline CDR1 MRHNA, CDR2 SNTAGT. This CDR3 region has 14 residues. CDR3 coding DNA: TGTGCCAGCAGTGCGAGCGAGACCTCCTACGAGCAGTACTTC. It codes for CASSASETSYEQYF.

The V and J genes are TRBV5-4 and TRBJ2-7; 7 positions agree with TRBD1. The V segment lost 5 bases and the J segment 2 bases; nucleotides outside the gene matches: 10. The CDR3 spans 15 residues. CDR1 is SGHNT and CDR2 is YYREEE in the germline V gene (reference sequence). In DNA, the CDR3 is TGTGCCAGCAGTCTCGACAGGGTTTCAACCTACGAGCAGTACTTC. Translated: CASSLDRVSTYEQYF.

V is TRBV9 and J is TRBJ2-1; 12 nucleotides align to TRBD2. The germline V gene encodes CDR1 SGDLS and CDR2 YYNGEE. The CDR3 consists of 20 residues. Trimming removed 3 bases from V and 5 bases from J; junction bases left unmatched: 18. The CDR3 is CASSARWGTTSGRTDNEQFF. In nucleotides, the CDR3 is TGTGCCAGCAGCGCCCGTTGGGGGACTACTAGCGGGAGGACTGACAATGAGCAGTTCTTC.

V is TRBV28 and J is TRBJ1-2; 7 positions match TRBD1. CDR3 length equals 13 residues. J lost 7 bases, V lost 5 bases, and 7 bases had no gene match. Germline assignment: CDR1 MDHEN and CDR2 SYDVKM. This chain's CDR3 is CASSPTGPPGYTF. CDR3 sequence (DNA): TGTGCCAGCAGTCCGACAGGGCCTCCTGGCTACACCTTC.

The rearrangement uses TRBV11-2 and TRBJ2-6; TRBD2 matches at 11 bases. This CDR3 has 18 residues. Germline CDR1 reads SGHAT; CDR2 reads FQNNGV. V was pared by 6 bases and J by 0 bases, with 7 bases of the junction left unmatched. The CDR3 DNA sequence: TGTGCCAGCAGAACTAGTAGCGGGGGGGCCTCTGGGGCCAACGTCCTGACTTTC. It translates to CASRTSSGGASGANVLTF.

This chain connects TRBV25-1 to TRBJ1-2, with D possibly being TRBD1 (6 bases). The germline V gene has CDR1 MGHDK and CDR2 SYGVNS. Deletions cut 7 bases from V and 3 bases from J, with 18 bases between. CDR3 length: 15 amino acids. DNA for the CDR3: TGTGCCAGCACGGGGGCCCGGGGGAGGGACTATGGCTACACCTTC. Translated, it gives CASTGARGRDYGYTF.

V gene TRBV30 combines with J gene TRBJ2-2; weak D call: TRBD1 (5 bases). Germline lookup yields CDR1 GTSNPN and CDR2 SVGIG (reference sequence). The CDR3 contains 14 residues. V dropped 0 bases and J dropped 6 bases, with 11 bases sitting between them. CDR3 amino acids: CAWSVDRGAGELFF. The CDR3 DNA follows: TGTGCCTGGAGTGTAGATAGGGGCGCCGGGGAGCTGTTTTTT. The entire variable domain, with the rest obtained from reference TRBV30 and TRBJ2-2, is as follows: SQTIHQWPATLVQPVGSPLSLECTVEGTSNPNLYWYRQAAGRGLQLLFYSVGIGQISSEVPQNLSASRPQDRQFILSSKKLLLSDSGFYLCAWSVDRGAGELFFGEGSRLTVL.

The genes are TRBV28 and TRBJ1-1; D is possibly TRBD1 (5 bases). V was cut by 7 bases and J by 7 bases, with 16 bases left in between. This CDR3 comprises 13 residues. Per germline, CDR1 MDHEN and CDR2 SYDVKM. As DNA, the CDR3 is TGTGCCAGCATACGGGATTGCGGGGGTGAAGCTTTCTTT. Amino acids: CASIRDCGGEAFF.

This chain links TRBV7-9 with TRBJ1-2, with D hard to call. V gave up 5 bases and J gave up 2 bases, with 15 bases separating them. CDR1 and CDR2 from the germline V gene are SEHNR and FQNEAQ (reference sequence). CDR3 length: 15 amino acids. Here the CDR3 reads CASSTRHTRNYGYTF. For the CDR3, the DNA is TGTGCCAGCAGCACGCGGCACACACGCAACTATGGCTACACCTTC.

The genes are TRBV14 and TRBJ1-1; D unclear. CDR1 SGHDN and CDR2 FVKESK come from the germline V gene. This CDR3 is 16 amino acids long. V dropped 3 bases and J dropped 0 bases, with 14 bases sitting between them. The CDR3 loop is CASSHRHQSLNTEAFF. The CDR3 bases are TGTGCCAGCAGCCACCGACACCAAAGTTTGAACACTGAAGCTTTCTTT. Full variable domain (rest looked up from reference TRBV14 and TRBJ1-1): EAGVTQFPSHSVIEKGQTVTLRCDPISGHDNLYWYRRVMGKEIKFLLHFVKESKQDESGMPNNRFLAERTGGTYSTLKVQPAELEDSGVYFCASSHRHQSLNTEAFFGQGTRLTVV.

The chain couples TRBV9 to TRBJ1-1; D remains ambiguous. The length of the CDR3 is 13 residues. Per germline, CDR1 SGDLS and CDR2 YYNGEE. Trimming took 4 bases from V and 4 from J, leaving 11 bases between them. The CDR3 loop is CASSLLGPTEAFF. As DNA, the CDR3 is TGTGCCAGCAGCCTACTAGGCCCCACTGAAGCTTTCTTT. Together with reference TRBV9 and TRBJ1-1, the CDR3 gives the full variable domain: DSGVTQTPKHLITATGQRVTLRCSPRSGDLSVYWYQQSLDQGLQFLIQYYNGEERAKGNILERFSAQQFPDLHSELNLSSLELGDSALYFCASSLLGPTEAFFGQGTRLTVV.

The gene calls are TRBV12-5 and TRBJ2-3; D is perhaps TRBD1 (6 bases). This CDR3 comprises 15 residues. Trimming pared 5 bases from V and 3 bases from J, leaving 15 bases between. Germline V gene data show CDR1 as LGHNT and CDR2 as FRNRAP. For the CDR3, the DNA is TGTGCTAGTGGTGGAGACACACAGGGAACAGATACGCAGTATTTT. Its protein is CASGGDTQGTDTQYF.

The V and J genes are TRBV6-5 and TRBJ1-1, with 7 bases aligning to TRBD1. CDR3 length: 16 amino acids. The J segment lost 7 bases and the V segment lost 4 bases, leaving 15 bases of the junction unmatched. Per the germline V gene, CDR1 is MNHEY and CDR2 is SVGAGI. CDR3: CASSSRKEGGFNEAFF. CDR3 nucleotide sequence: TGTGCCAGCAGTTCCCGCAAAGAAGGGGGCTTTAATGAAGCTTTCTTT.

The rearrangement joins TRBV6-5 to TRBJ1-2; 7 bases fit TRBD1. The CDR3 length is 14 residues. Germline V lookup: CDR1 MNHEY, CDR2 SVGAGI. Trimming removed 6 bases from V and 4 bases from J; junction bases left unmatched: 8. The CDR3 DNA follows: TGTGCCAGCAGCGACAGGGCCAGCAGCTATGGCTACACCTTC. It is translated as CASSDRASSYGYTF.